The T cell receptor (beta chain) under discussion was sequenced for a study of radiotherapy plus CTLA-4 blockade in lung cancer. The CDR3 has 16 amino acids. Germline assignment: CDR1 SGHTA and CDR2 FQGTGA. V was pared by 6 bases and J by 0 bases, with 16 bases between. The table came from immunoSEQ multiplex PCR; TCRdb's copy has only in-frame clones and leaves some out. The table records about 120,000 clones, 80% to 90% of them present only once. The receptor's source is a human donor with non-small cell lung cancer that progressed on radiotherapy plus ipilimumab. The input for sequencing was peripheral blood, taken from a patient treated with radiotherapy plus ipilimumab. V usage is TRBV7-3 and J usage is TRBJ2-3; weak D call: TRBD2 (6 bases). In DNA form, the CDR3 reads TGTGCCAGCAGGGGGTTAATGGCGGGAAGCACAGATACGCAGTATTTT. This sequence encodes CASRGLMAGSTDTQYF.